The clone carrying this T cell receptor beta chain was counted a few times. The record originates from a study of T cells in Graves' hyperthyroidism and ophthalmopathy. RNA transcripts served as the template for amplifying TCR beta CDR3 regions. HTBI primers were used for first-round RT-PCR of the TCR CDR3. TCRdb re-derived calls from the multiplex PCR reads in MiXCR, one entry per CDR3 protein. Of a few hundred thousand distinct CDR3 sequences in the sample, approximately 14% were seen once. Germline CDR1 SQVTM, CDR2 ANQGSEA. The V gene lost 2 bases and the J gene lost 6 bases, with 8 bases spanning the gap. The CDR3 loop spans 11 amino acids.

Sequences were obtained from blood. The J gene is TRBJ2-7, the V gene TRBV29-1, with no clear D. This receptor was identified in a woman in her 30s with Graves' hyperthyroidism. CDR3 loop: CSVERIGEQYF. Written as DNA, the CDR3 is TGCAGCGTTGAACGGATAGGCGAGCAGTACTTC.